The rows below give T cell receptor beta chains drawn from one sample of a study of breast tumors, draining lymph nodes, adjacent tissues. TCRdb called the multiplex PCR reads again in MiXCR, with one record for every CDR3 protein. The sample holds more than 85,000 distinct CDR3 sequences; 21% are singletons and the top ten take approximately 1.2%. Specimen: axillary lymph node tissue. Receptors were obtained from a female donor with breast cancer. Some clones in this sample may be carry-over from other donors' samples. Both conserved end residues are part of each CDR3. A D gene is named only where the DNA matches it firmly. Only some rows state a clone size, as once, few, many or a class for expanded clones.

TRBJ2-3,TRBD2,many,TRBV7-9,CASSFRRGGDTQYF,TGTGCCAGCAGCTTCAGGCGGGGGGGGGATACGCAGTATTTT
TRBJ2-7,.,many,TRBV27,CASSFGTNPYEQYF,TGTGCCAGCAGTTTTGGGACAAACCCCTACGAGCAGTACTTC
TRBJ1-3,TRBD1,many,TRBV6-1,CASRVRDSASSGNTIYF,TGTGCCAGCAGGGTCCGGGACAGTGCAAGCTCTGGAAACACCATATATTTT
TRBJ2-1,.,many,TRBV11-2,CASTLLQGEQFF,TGTGCCAGCACCTTACTCCAGGGGGAGCAGTTCTTC
TRBJ2-1,.,few,TRBV6-1,CASQLGGLSYNEQFF,TGTGCCAGTCAGCTGGGGGGTCTCTCCTACAATGAGCAGTTCTTC
TRBJ1-3,TRBD1,many,TRBV12-3/TRBV12-4,CASSKQWTGGNTIYF,TGTGCCAGCAGCAAGCAATGGACAGGGGGAAACACCATATATTTT
TRBJ2-7,.,many,TRBV20-1,CSARAPEGIGYEQYF,TGCAGTGCTAGAGCCCCGGAGGGGATTGGCTACGAGCAGTACTTC
TRBJ2-5,TRBD2,.,TRBV5-1,CASSLAGTSVPETQYF,TGCGCCAGCAGCTTGGCAGGTACTAGCGTGCCTGAGACCCAGTACTTC
TRBJ1-2,.,many,TRBV29-1,CSVDLGWAGYTF,TGCAGCGTTGACCTGGGTTGGGCTGGCTACACCTTC
TRBJ2-3,.,many,TRBV7-9,CASSGEADGADTQYF,TGTGCCAGCAGCGGAGAGGCGGACGGGGCAGATACGCAGTATTTT
TRBJ2-3,TRBD2,many,TRBV10-2,CASSETGAGTSWAYTDTQYF,TGCGCCAGCAGTGAGACCGGGGCCGGGACTAGCTGGGCATACACAGATACGCAGTATTTT
TRBJ1-2,.,many,TRBV6-1,CASSLKGLYGYTF,TGTGCCAGCAGCTTGAAGGGCCTCTATGGCTACACCTTC
TRBJ1-2,.,many,TRBV7-9,CASSLAGPSYGYTF,TGTGCCAGCAGCTTAGCCGGACCCTCCTATGGCTACACCTTC
TRBJ2-1,TRBD2,many,TRBV20-1,CSAELAGGPVDEQFF,TGCAGTGCTGAGCTAGCGGGGGGGCCTGTCGATGAGCAGTTCTTC
TRBJ1-2,TRBD1,few,TRBV5-6,CASSPGQGDYGYTF,TGTGCCAGCAGCCCGGGACAGGGAGACTATGGCTACACCTTC
TRBJ1-4,TRBD1,few,TRBV11-2,CASSRGQAAEKLFF,TGTGCCAGCAGCCGGGGACAGGCGGCTGAAAAACTGTTTTTT
TRBJ2-5,.,many,TRBV12-3/TRBV12-4,CASSRWGTGETQYF,TGTGCCAGCTCGAGGTGGGGTACCGGGGAGACCCAGTACTTC
TRBJ2-3,TRBD2,many,TRBV2,CASSEQAGDTQYF,TGTGCCAGCAGTGAGCAAGCGGGGGATACGCAGTATTTT
TRBJ1-2,.,many,TRBV6-6,CASSYGSGQTGGYTF,TGTGCCAGCAGTTACGGTTCGGGGCAGACAGGCGGCTACACCTTC
TRBJ2-5,.,many,TRBV3-1,CASSQDPGAEETQYF,TGTGCCAGCAGCCAAGATCCAGGGGCGGAGGAGACCCAGTACTTC
TRBJ2-1,TRBD2,many,TRBV4-2,CASSQDRRRAGDNEQFF,TGTGCCAGCAGCCAAGATAGGAGGCGAGCGGGAGATAATGAGCAGTTCTTC
TRBJ2-1,.,many,TRBV6-6,CASSSSGRGIEQFF,TGTGCCAGCAGTTCAAGCGGACGGGGAATCGAGCAGTTCTTC
TRBJ2-7,.,many,TRBV6-6,CASRTGPLSYEQYF,TGTGCCAGCAGGACGGGACCACTTTCCTACGAGCAGTACTTC
TRBJ2-7,.,many,TRBV19,CASSVGVAYEQYF,TGTGCCAGTAGTGTGGGCGTCGCCTACGAGCAGTACTTC
TRBJ2-5,.,many,TRBV6-2/TRBV6-3,CASVRTAIQETQYF,TGTGCCAGCGTGAGGACGGCTATCCAAGAGACCCAGTACTTC
TRBJ2-3,TRBD2,.,TRBV6-1,CASSLAGGITDTQYF,TGTGCCAGCAGCCTAGCGGGGGGGATCACAGATACGCAGTATTTT
TRBJ2-1,.,many,TRBV12-3/TRBV12-4,CASSPGGLLNNEQFF,TGTGCCAGCAGTCCAGGAGGCCTCCTTAACAATGAGCAGTTCTTC
TRBJ1-4,.,many,TRBV5-5,CASSLGPRATNEKLFF,TGTGCCAGCAGCTTGGGACCGAGGGCAACTAATGAAAAACTGTTTTTT
TRBJ1-1,.,few,TRBV4-1,CASSQGRQNTEAFF,TGCGCCAGCAGCCAAGGCAGGCAGAACACTGAAGCTTTCTTT
TRBJ1-6,.,.,TRBV2,CASTLDSSYNSPLHF,TGTGCCAGCACCCTCGACAGCTCCTATAATTCACCCCTCCACTTT
TRBJ1-5,.,many,TRBV4-1,CASSQDGLRVSNQPQHF,TGCGCCAGCAGCCAAGATGGACTTAGGGTGAGCAATCAGCCCCAGCATTTT
TRBJ2-5,.,many,TRBV12-3/TRBV12-4,CASSPRGGQVETQYF,TGTGCCAGCAGTCCTAGGGGGGGACAGGTAGAGACCCAGTACTTC
TRBJ1-2,.,few,TRBV18,CASSPGTDFSYGYTF,TGTGCCAGCTCACCAGGCACTGATTTTAGCTATGGCTACACCTTC
TRBJ1-2,.,many,TRBV11-2,CASSLSERYGYTF,TGTGCCAGCAGCTTATCGGAGAGATATGGCTACACCTTC
TRBJ1-4,TRBD1,.,TRBV4-1,CASSHPPGDRTAKRLFF,TGCGCCAGCAGCCACCCTCCAGGGGACAGGACGGCTAAGAGGCTGTTTTTT
TRBJ2-3,TRBD2,many,TRBV11-1,CASSPTSGGVADTQYF,TGTGCCAGCAGCCCTACTAGCGGGGGTGTCGCAGATACGCAGTATTTT
TRBJ1-2,.,many,TRBV24-1,CATSDFAGYGYTF,TGTGCCACCAGTGATTTCGCGGGTTATGGCTACACCTTC
TRBJ1-6,TRBD1,many,TRBV7-9,CASRGGQVNSPLHF,TGTGCCAGCAGGGGGGGACAGGTTAATTCACCCCTCCACTTT
TRBJ2-1,.,.,TRBV2,CAGAGQVAHEQFF,TGTGCCGGGGCAGGGCAGGTAGCCCATGAGCAGTTCTTC
TRBJ2-1,.,many,TRBV4-1,CASSQVGGSDNEQFF,TGCGCCAGCAGCCAAGTTGGGGGGTCCGACAATGAGCAGTTCTTC
TRBJ1-5,TRBD1,.,TRBV19,CASSGQGYGQPQHF,TGTGCCAGTAGTGGACAGGGTTATGGTCAGCCCCAGCATTTT